This T cell receptor (beta chain) was recovered during a study of human T cells and chemical hapten exposure (dated by TCRdb to the early 2020s). Context from the whole study: For sensitization, 2% DPC in acetone was applied to a 2 cm by 2 cm area of upper inner arm skin. Weekly therapeutic DPC doses were additionally applied to the scalp of patients throughout the approximately 24-week study period. Patch testing was done on the upper back using Finn chambers containing 0.01% DPC, and results were scored after 6 days according to International Contact Dermatitis Research Group standards. The mostly female patient cohort included alopecia areata with under or over 50% scalp involvement, alopecia totalis and alopecia universalis. The libraries were sequenced as a pool, and the TCR yield per sample differed mostly because of small variations in library volumes within the pool. This study followed changes in the peripheral blood TCR repertoire in vivo during primary and secondary sensitization of alopecia patients to the hapten diphenylcyclopropenone (DPC). Blood samples were taken from patients before sensitization (week 0) and then at 2, 6 and about 24 weeks after DPC sensitization. Approximately 28 alopecia patients gave blood for TCR sequencing at one to four time points (pre-sensitization, 2, 6 and 24 weeks). Broad study findings and their caveats: Because all patients had alopecia, a presumed autoimmune disease, the immune response of the patients might differ from that of healthy individuals. After repeated subsampling, the strength of the expansion versus patch-test correlation and the threshold at which it became significant changed. DPC sensitization did not change how many TCRs were above 1 in 1000 frequency, and no evidence was found of alterations in global repertoire structure. Patch test score correlated positively with the number of PT1 expanded TCRs, reaching significance at thresholds 8, 16 and 32 but not at 4. Compared with pre-sensitization or healthy control sets, expanded TCRs formed significantly more large CDR3 similarity clusters, which is consistent with antigen-driven responses.

The germline V gene yields MNHNS for CDR1 and SASEGT for CDR2. Trimmed from V: 7 bases; trimmed from J: 2 bases; junction bases lacking a gene match: 6. From the cysteine through the phenylalanine, the CDR3 covers 16 amino acids. Only the CDR3 DNA is retained, 48 bases long and in frame from the first base. The protocol used for the library was RACE. TCRdb shows the sequencer as NextSeq 500. During library preparation, unique molecular identifiers were attached to individual cDNA molecules so that TCRs could be counted quantitatively and reproducibly. From each blood RNA sample, both TCR alpha and TCR beta chains were sequenced. The source study handled its data this way. Samples had a median of roughly 100,000 TCRs, with a range from roughly 20,000 to 700,000. V, J and CDR3 annotation of the TCR reads was carried out using the Decombinator software suite. For the PS versus PT1 abundance plots, all samples were subsampled to the same number of TCRs (28,000). Expanded TCRs were defined as absent before sensitization and observed at least eight times at the 2-week time point. TCRdb reprocessing: public reads trimmed at Q25 with fastp, clones called with MiXCR, in-frame beta chains kept. Rows are combined by CDR3 protein, so each entry shows the most common genes and DNA. These V and J calls originate from TCRdb's pipeline instead of the authors' own analysis. Counted in this sample were roughly 86,000 distinct CDR3 sequences; about 10% of them appeared once. Less than 2.5% of the sample is in the top ten clones.

The time point label for this specimen denotes: patch test 1, 2 weeks after DPC sensitization. The intended sense of this specimen's treatment or condition label: therapeutic diphenylcyclopropenone sensitization with weekly scalp DPC. At every patch-test visit, the blood draw took place before the patch test was put on. Patients were considered eligible if aged 18 to 70, diagnosed with alopecia and deemed suitable for DPC therapy, and patients were excluded if pregnant. Total RNA was extracted from unfractionated whole blood collected in Tempus Blood RNA tubes. Concerning this clonotype: Its antigen is still unknown. Per-base quality was not reported, and no clone a single base away is much larger than it.

The V and J genes are TRBV6-1 and TRBJ2-3, with 13 bases in between that match TRBD2. The input for sequencing was whole blood, taken in connection with sensitization to the hapten diphenylcyclopropenone (DPC). This sequence originates from a man aged 35 to 55 with alopecia areata. Some clones in this sample may be carry-over from other donors' samples. For the CDR3, the sequence is CASKKGLAGSTDTQYF. Read as DNA, the sequence is TGTGCCAGCAAGAAGGGACTAGCGGGATCCACAGATACGCAGTATTTT.